This TCR beta chain is drawn from a study of OX40 agonist ivuxolimab in advanced cancers. Study information: A history of anti-PD-1, anti-PD-L1 or anti-CTLA-4 therapy was acceptable, and about 37% had some. Three dose-escalation patients had partial responses: one with hepatocellular carcinoma and two with cutaneous melanoma.

CDR3 length equals 18 residues. Germline V gene sequence: CDR1 MDHEN, CDR2 SYDVKM. V was shortened by 6 bases and J by 3 bases, with 27 bases between the two germline ends. Sampling times: baseline, cycle 4 day 1, cycle 7 day 1. TCRdb's table, derived via immunoSEQ multiplex PCR, lists solely in-frame clones and lacks some. The table records about 74,000 clones, roughly 90% of them present only once. Here the sequenced sample was CD4+ or CD8+ T cells sorted from blood, taken in a trial of the OX40 agonist ivuxolimab. The TCR originated in an adult with an advanced solid tumor such as melanoma, head and neck, liver or kidney cancer. The chain uses TRBV28 and TRBJ2-7; no firm D call. CDR3 in amino acids: CASRATTLLRTHLYEQYF. The CDR3 nucleotides read TGTGCCAGCAGGGCTACAACCCTTCTACGAACACATCTCTACGAGCAGTACTTC.